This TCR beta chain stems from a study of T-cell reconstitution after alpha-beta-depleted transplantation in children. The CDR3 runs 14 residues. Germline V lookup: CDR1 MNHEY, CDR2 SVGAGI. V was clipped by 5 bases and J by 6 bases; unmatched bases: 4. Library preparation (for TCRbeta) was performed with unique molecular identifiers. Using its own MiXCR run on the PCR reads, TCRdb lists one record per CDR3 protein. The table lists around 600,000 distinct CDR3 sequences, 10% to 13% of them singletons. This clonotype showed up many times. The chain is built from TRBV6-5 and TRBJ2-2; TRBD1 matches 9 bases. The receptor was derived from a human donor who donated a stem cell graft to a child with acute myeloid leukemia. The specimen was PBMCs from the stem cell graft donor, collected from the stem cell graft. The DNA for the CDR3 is TGTGCCAGCAGTAGGGACAGGGTCGCCGGGGAGCTGTTTTTT. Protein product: CASSRDRVAGELFF.